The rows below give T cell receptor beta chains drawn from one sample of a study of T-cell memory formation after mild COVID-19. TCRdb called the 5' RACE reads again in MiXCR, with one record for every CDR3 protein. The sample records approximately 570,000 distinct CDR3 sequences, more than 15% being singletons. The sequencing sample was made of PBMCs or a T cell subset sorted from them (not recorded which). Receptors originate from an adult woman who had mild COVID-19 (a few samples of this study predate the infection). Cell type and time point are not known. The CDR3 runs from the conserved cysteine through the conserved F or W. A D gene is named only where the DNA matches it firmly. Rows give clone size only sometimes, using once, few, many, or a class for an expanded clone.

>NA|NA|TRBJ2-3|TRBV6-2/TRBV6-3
CASTPTDYYSTDTQYF
TGTGCCAGCACACCGACAGACTACTATAGCACAGATACGCAGTATTTT
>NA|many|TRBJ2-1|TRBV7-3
CASSFNTLANEQFF
TGTGCCAGCAGCTTCAATACGTTGGCAAATGAGCAGTTCTTC
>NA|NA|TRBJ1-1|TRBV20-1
CSARGSPSRQAFF
TGCAGTGCTAGAGGTAGTCCGAGTCGACAAGCTTTCTTT
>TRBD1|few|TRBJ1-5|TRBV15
CATSRPSDRGRFNQPQHF
TGTGCCACCAGCAGACCCTCGGACAGGGGGCGTTTCAATCAGCCCCAGCATTTT
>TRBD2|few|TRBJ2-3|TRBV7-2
CASSTLSGGALLTDTQYF
TGTGCCAGCAGCACCCTTAGCGGGGGGGCCTTGTTAACAGATACGCAGTATTTT
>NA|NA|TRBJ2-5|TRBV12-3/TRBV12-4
CASSFPRWDGTQYF
TGTGCCAGCAGTTTTCCTCGCTGGGACGGGACCCAGTACTTC
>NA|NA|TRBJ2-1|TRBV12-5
CASGLGVEQFF
TGTGCTAGTGGTTTGGGAGTTGAGCAGTTCTTC
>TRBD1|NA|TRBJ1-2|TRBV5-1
CASSFATGSHYGYTF
TGCGCCAGCAGCTTCGCGACAGGGAGTCACTATGGCTACACCTTC
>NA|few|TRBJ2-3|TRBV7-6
CASSLGGRWDTQYF
TGTGCCAGCAGCTTAGGGGGCAGATGGGATACGCAGTATTTT
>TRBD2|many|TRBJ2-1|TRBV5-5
CASRQGLAGGHAPYNEQFF
TGTGCCAGCAGGCAGGGACTAGCGGGAGGGCATGCCCCCTACAATGAGCAGTTCTTC
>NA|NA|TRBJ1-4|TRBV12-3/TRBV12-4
CASRGHHATNEKLFF
TGTGCCAGCAGGGGACACCATGCAACTAATGAAAAACTGTTTTTT
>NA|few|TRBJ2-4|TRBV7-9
CASSLSQTGIAKNIQYF
TGTGCCAGCAGCTTGAGTCAGACAGGAATAGCCAAAAACATTCAGTACTTC
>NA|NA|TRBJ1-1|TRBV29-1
CSVVQTEAFF
TGCAGCGTTGTACAGACTGAAGCTTTCTTT
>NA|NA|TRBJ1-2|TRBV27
CASKVGTDYGYTF
TGTGCCAGCAAGGTGGGCACCGACTATGGCTACACCTTC
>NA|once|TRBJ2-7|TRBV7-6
CASSPRPGFGEQYF
TGTGCCAGCAGCCCCCGCCCGGGTTTTGGGGAGCAGTACTTC
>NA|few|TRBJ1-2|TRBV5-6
CASSLDGGNYGYTF
TGTGCCAGCAGCTTGGATGGCGGAAACTATGGCTACACCTTC
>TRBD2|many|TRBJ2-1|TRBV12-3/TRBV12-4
CASSLWREGDNEQFF
TGTGCCAGCAGTTTATGGCGGGAGGGGGACAATGAGCAGTTCTTC
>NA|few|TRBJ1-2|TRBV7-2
CASSLKGGYTF
TGTGCCAGCAGCTTGAAGGGGGGCTACACCTTC
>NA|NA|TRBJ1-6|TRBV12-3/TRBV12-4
CASSFGRRGSPLHF
TGTGCCAGCAGTTTCGGCAGGCGGGGATCACCCCTCCACTTT
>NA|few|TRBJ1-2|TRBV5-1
CASSLDPGTKDYGYTF
TGCGCCAGCAGCTTGGACCCCGGGACGAAGGACTATGGCTACACCTTC
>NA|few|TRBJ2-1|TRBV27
CASSITGTYNEQFF
TGTGCCAGCAGTATTACGGGGACTTACAATGAGCAGTTCTTC
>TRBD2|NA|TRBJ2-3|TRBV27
CASSPPGLPSTDTQYF
TGTGCCAGCAGTCCACCGGGACTACCTAGCACAGATACGCAGTATTTT
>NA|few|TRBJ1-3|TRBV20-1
CSFIDSRSGNTIYF
TGCAGTTTCATCGACAGCCGCTCTGGAAACACCATATATTTT
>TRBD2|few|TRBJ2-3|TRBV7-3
CASSPTGSGGTTDTQYF
TGTGCCAGCAGCCCCACGGGTAGCGGGGGGACCACAGATACGCAGTATTTT
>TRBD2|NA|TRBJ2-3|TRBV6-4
CASTRTSGGRTDTQYF
TGTGCCAGCACCAGGACTAGCGGGGGGCGCACAGATACGCAGTATTTT
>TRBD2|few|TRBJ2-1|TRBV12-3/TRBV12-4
CATKTHFGTSPYNEQFF
TGTGCCACTAAAACGCACTTCGGGACTAGCCCCTACAATGAGCAGTTCTTC
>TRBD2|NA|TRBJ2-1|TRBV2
CASSGRGGGSYNEQFF
TGTGCCAGCAGTGGGCGGGGCGGGGGTTCCTACAATGAGCAGTTCTTC
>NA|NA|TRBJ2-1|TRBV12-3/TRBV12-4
CASSLRVSKDEQFF
TGTGCCAGCAGTTTGAGGGTTTCGAAGGATGAGCAGTTCTTC
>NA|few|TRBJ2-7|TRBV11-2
CASSLASLSYEQYF
TGTGCCAGCAGCTTAGCATCACTCTCCTACGAGCAGTACTTC
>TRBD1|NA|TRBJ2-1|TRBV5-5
CASSLWDRVDEQFF
TGTGCCAGCAGCTTGTGGGACAGGGTAGATGAGCAGTTCTTC
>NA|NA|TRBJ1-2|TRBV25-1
CASNTAYYGYTF
TGTGCCAGCAACACAGCCTATTATGGCTACACCTTC
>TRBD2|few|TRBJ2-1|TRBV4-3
CASSLGTSGTNNEQFF
TGCGCCAGCAGCCTGGGGACTAGCGGGACCAACAATGAGCAGTTCTTC
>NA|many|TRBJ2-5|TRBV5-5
CASINQGYTQETQYF
TGTGCCAGCATCAACCAGGGTTACACCCAAGAGACCCAGTACTTC
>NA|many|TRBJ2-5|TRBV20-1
CSAISGKETQYF
TGCAGTGCTATATCCGGGAAAGAGACCCAGTACTTC
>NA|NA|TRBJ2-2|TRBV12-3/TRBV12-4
CASSSTGANTGELFF
TGTGCCAGCAGTTCGACAGGAGCCAACACCGGGGAGCTGTTTTTT
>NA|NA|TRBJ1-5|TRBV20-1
CSGRPGQSNQPQHF
TGCAGTGGCCGGCCGGGACAAAGCAATCAGCCCCAGCATTTT
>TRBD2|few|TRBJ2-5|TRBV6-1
CASSPTGLATQTQYF
TGTGCCAGCAGTCCTACGGGACTAGCGACCCAGACCCAGTACTTC
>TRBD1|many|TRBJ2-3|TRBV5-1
CASSFSGQGRWDTQYF
TGCGCCAGCAGCTTCTCAGGACAGGGGCGATGGGATACGCAGTATTTT
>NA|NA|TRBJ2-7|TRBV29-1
CSVEDDRYEQYF
TGCAGCGTTGAAGATGACAGGTACGAGCAGTACTTC
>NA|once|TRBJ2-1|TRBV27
CASVVVGGGENEQFF
TGTGCCAGCGTCGTCGTAGGGGGGGGCGAGAATGAGCAGTTCTTC
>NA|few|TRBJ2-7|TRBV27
CASSKTGNYEQYF
TGTGCCAGCAGTAAAACAGGAAACTACGAGCAGTACTTC
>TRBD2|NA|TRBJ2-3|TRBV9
CASSVSPTSGGPSTQYF
TGTGCCAGCAGCGTGAGCCCGACTAGCGGGGGCCCAAGTACGCAGTATTTT
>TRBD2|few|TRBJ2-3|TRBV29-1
CSVHSGRFTDTQYF
TGCAGCGTGCATAGCGGGAGGTTCACAGATACGCAGTATTTT
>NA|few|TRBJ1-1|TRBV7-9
CASRDTSNTEAFF
TGTGCCAGCCGTGACACCTCGAACACTGAAGCTTTCTTT
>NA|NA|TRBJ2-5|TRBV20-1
CSASRGHPRETQYF
TGCAGTGCTAGTAGAGGACACCCAAGAGAGACCCAGTACTTC
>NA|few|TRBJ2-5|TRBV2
CASSYKETQYF
TGTGCCAGCAGTTATAAAGAGACCCAGTACTTC
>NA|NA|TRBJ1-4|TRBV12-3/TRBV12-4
CASSPWAGGTNEKLFF
TGTGCCAGCAGCCCATGGGCAGGCGGAACTAATGAAAAACTGTTTTTT
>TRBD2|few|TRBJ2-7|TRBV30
CAWSVWRGRVYHEQYF
TGTGCCTGGAGTGTATGGCGCGGGAGGGTGTACCACGAGCAGTACTTC
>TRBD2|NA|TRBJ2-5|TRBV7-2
CASSLLQTSIQETQYF
TGTGCCAGCAGCTTACTCCAGACTAGCATCCAAGAGACCCAGTACTTC
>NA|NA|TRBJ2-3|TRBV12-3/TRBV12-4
CASKQGTDTQYF
TGTGCCAGCAAGCAGGGCACAGATACGCAGTATTTT
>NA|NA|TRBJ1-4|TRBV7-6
CASSPYPSMTATNEKLFF
TGTGCCAGCAGCCCTTACCCCAGCATGACAGCGACTAATGAAAAACTGTTTTTT
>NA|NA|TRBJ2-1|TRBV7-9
CASSFDREGYRESSFF
TGTGCCAGCAGCTTCGACAGGGAAGGGTACCGGGAGAGTAGTTTCTTC
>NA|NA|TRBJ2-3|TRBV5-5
CASSLASEDTQYF
TGTGCCAGCAGCCTAGCTTCGGAAGATACGCAGTATTTT
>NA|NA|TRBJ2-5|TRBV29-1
CSGGLYRVKTQYF
TGCAGCGGGGGCTTGTACAGGGTGAAGACCCAGTACTTC
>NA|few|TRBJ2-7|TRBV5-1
CASSFEGNYEQYF
TGCGCCAGCAGCTTCGAGGGAAACTACGAGCAGTACTTC
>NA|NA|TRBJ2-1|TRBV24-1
CATSDPTRGQFF
TGTGCCACCAGTGACCCAACTAGGGGGCAGTTCTTC
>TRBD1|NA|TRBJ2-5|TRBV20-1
CSAGDRGRRETQYF
TGCAGTGCTGGGGACAGGGGCCGTAGAGAGACCCAGTACTTC